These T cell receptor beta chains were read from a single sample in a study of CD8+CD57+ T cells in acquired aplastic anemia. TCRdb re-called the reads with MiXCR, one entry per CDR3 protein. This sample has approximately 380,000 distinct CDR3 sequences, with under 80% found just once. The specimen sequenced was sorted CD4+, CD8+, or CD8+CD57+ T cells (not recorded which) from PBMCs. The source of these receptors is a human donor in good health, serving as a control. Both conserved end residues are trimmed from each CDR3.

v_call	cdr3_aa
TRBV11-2	ASSNVLVTTSYGYT
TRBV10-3	AISEASYGYT
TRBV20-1	SASLGTGSNSPLH
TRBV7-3	ASRLDRGLTDTQS
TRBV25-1	ASQGFTASRGYT
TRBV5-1	ASSFDGVYSYT
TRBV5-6	ASSFPGRGASPSYNEQF
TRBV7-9	ASSSGRGHRSPLH
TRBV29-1	SVATGAGNTIY
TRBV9	ASSVLATRKETQY
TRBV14	ASSQAGRETQY
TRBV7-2	ASRGGGGYYGYT
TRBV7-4	ASSGTGSYNEQF
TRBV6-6	ASSYSGHGYT
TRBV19	ASSITRDGAYEKH
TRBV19	ASTPGDTGPDTQY
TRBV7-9	ASSLEPGVVTDTQY
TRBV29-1	SVGPRLVDEQF
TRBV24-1	ATSDDEDTQY
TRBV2	ASTPQAGKYGYN
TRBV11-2	ASSPSCELNTEAF
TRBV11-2	ASSSMGNRDSAF
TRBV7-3	ATSREVAQQSYGYT
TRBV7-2	AGSLGVAENTEAF
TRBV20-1	SASRQGGTEAF
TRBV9	ASSGQVVDEQF
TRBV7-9	ASSLVRNPGELF
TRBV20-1	SARVSQGGPDTQY